Detailed here is one T cell receptor beta chain. The CDR3 has 12 amino acids. Germline CDR1 and CDR2: KGHSH and LQKENI. Trimming pared 4 bases from V and 0 bases from J, leaving 4 bases between. The data were taken from a study of shared clonotypes between healthy human individuals. Assay execution took place at the deep level. The DNA input per sorted-subset replicate PCR was about 180 ng, corresponding to tens of thousands of T cell genomes. Libraries were prepared by immunoSEQ multiplex PCR; TCRdb keeps only in-frame clonotypes and omits some of them. The sample holds 850,000 to 1,100,000 clones, approximately 77% seen once.

This TCR was recovered from a young man in good health. Some clones in this sample may be carry-over from other donors' samples. This chain connects TRBV18 to TRBJ2-7; D not resolved. The sequenced material came from memory CD4+ T cells from PBMCs. The subset was: CD45RA-negative fraction. The CDR3 region is CASSLASYEQYF. The CDR3, as DNA: TGTGCCAGCTCACTCGCCTCCTACGAGCAGTACTTC.